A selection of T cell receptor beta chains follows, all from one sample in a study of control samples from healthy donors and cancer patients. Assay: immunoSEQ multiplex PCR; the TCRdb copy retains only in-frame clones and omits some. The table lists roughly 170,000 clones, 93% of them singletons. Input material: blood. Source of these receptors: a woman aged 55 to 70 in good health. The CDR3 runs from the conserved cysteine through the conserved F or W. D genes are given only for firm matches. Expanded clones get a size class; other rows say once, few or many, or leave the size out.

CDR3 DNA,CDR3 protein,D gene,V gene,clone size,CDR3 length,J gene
TGTGCCAGTACCCATCCCAACCGCTACACTGAAGCTTTCTTT,CASTHPNRYTEAFF,-,TRBV19,-,14,TRBJ1-1
TGTGCCAGCTCACCACGTGGGGGCCCCCTGTACCAAGAGACCCAGTACTTC,CASSPRGGPLYQETQYF,-,TRBV18,-,17,TRBJ2-5
TGTGCCAGCAGCCCAAGTGGGTCTAGGGGTTACGAGCAGTACTTC,CASSPSGSRGYEQYF,-,TRBV9,-,15,TRBJ2-7
TGTGCCACCTGGGATCCAAACACTGAAGCTTTCTTT,CATWDPNTEAFF,-,TRBV6-5,few,12,TRBJ1-1
TGCGCCAGCGGACAGGGCACAGGGGGCACTGAAGCTTTCTTT,CASGQGTGGTEAFF,TRBD1,TRBV5-1,-,14,TRBJ1-1
TGTGCCAGTAGTGGGGCGGACAGGGTCAATTCACCCCTCCACTTT,CASSGADRVNSPLHF,TRBD1,TRBV19,-,15,TRBJ1-6
TGTGCCAGTAGTATAGTTAGCAGCGACAATGAGCAGTTCTTC,CASSIVSSDNEQFF,-,TRBV19,-,14,TRBJ2-1
TGTGCCAGTAGTGTACAGGGTCTGTTACGCACCGGGGAGCTGTTTTTT,CASSVQGLLRTGELFF,-,TRBV19,-,16,TRBJ2-2
TGTGCCAGCTCACCCTTAGGGACAGACTCTGGAAACACCATATATTTT,CASSPLGTDSGNTIYF,TRBD1,TRBV18,-,16,TRBJ1-3
TGTGCCAGCAGCCTCCTTGGTATCCTCGCGTACAATGAGCAGTTCTTC,CASSLLGILAYNEQFF,-,TRBV7-3,-,16,TRBJ2-1
TGCGCCAGCAGCACACAACCACCGAGTGAAAAACTGTTTTTT,CASSTQPPSEKLFF,-,TRBV5-1,-,14,TRBJ1-4
TGTGCCAGCGACAAGCTGAAGGGGGCAAATGAAAAACTGTTTTTT,CASDKLKGANEKLFF,TRBD1,TRBV2,-,15,TRBJ1-4
TGTGCCAGCAGCACGGGACAGCCCGCTTTCTTT,CASSTGQPAFF,TRBD1,TRBV2,-,11,TRBJ1-1
TGTGCTAGTGGTCGAGGGGTCAAAAATTCTGGGGCCAACGTCCTGACTTTC,CASGRGVKNSGANVLTF,-,TRBV12-5,-,17,TRBJ2-6
TGTGCCAGCACTATAGGACAGGGTTTCGAAAAACTGTTTTTT,CASTIGQGFEKLFF,TRBD1,TRBV6-6,few,14,TRBJ1-4
TGTGCCAGCAGTGACTCTGGGGCAACTAATGAAAAACTGTTTTTT,CASSDSGATNEKLFF,-,TRBV6-4,-,15,TRBJ1-4
TGTGCCAGCAGTTTCGAGGGAATGCTAGCTTTCTTT,CASSFEGMLAFF,-,TRBV12-3/TRBV12-4,-,12,TRBJ1-1
TGTGCCAGCAGCCCCGGGACAGGGGGGCAGCCCCAGCATTTT,CASSPGTGGQPQHF,TRBD1,TRBV7-2,-,14,TRBJ1-5
TGTGCCATCAAGTCGACAGGGGATTATGAAAAACTGTTTTTT,CAIKSTGDYEKLFF,TRBD1,TRBV10-3,-,14,TRBJ1-4
TGTGCCAGCAGCTACAGGGGCGGTAGCACTGAAGCTTTCTTT,CASSYRGGSTEAFF,TRBD1,TRBV6-5,-,14,TRBJ1-1
TGTGCCAGCAGCGTAGATTTGGGCGGGGGGGCAGCCGGGGAGCTGTTTTTT,CASSVDLGGGAAGELFF,TRBD2,TRBV9,-,17,TRBJ2-2
TGTGCCAGCAGTTTATTGACAGATTATGGCTACACCTTC,CASSLLTDYGYTF,-,TRBV28,-,13,TRBJ1-2
TGTGCCAGCAGGGGTCGGGGCGGCTACACCTTC,CASRGRGGYTF,-,TRBV12-3/TRBV12-4,-,11,TRBJ1-2